This TCR beta chain was identified in a study of T cell repertoires in cytomegalovirus infection. Study-wide background: Public TCR beta signatures were indicative of both CMV infection and a matching HLA type. Whole-study results and caveats: Based on cumulative public TCR beta family frequency, carriers of CMV plus the relevant HLA were identified. Dominant in the ex vivo response were TCR beta clonotypes restricted by HLA-C and specific for CMV.

A word on this clonotype: Its cognate antigen is unknown.

The ends were cut back, 2 bases at V and 1 base at J, with 14 bases in the middle. The CDR3 has 16 residues. Per germline, CDR1 MNHEY and CDR2 SVGEGT. TCRdb re-called the reads with MiXCR, one entry per CDR3 protein. The table lists 150,000 to 200,000 distinct CDR3 sequences, over 13% of them singletons. The TCR originated in a human donor in good health (CMV status not recorded). Some clones in this sample may be carry-over from other donors' samples. The rearrangement uses TRBV6-2 or TRBV6-3 and TRBJ2-5; D possibly matches TRBD1 or TRBD2 (5 bases each). The source material was PBMCs. The CDR3 bases are TGTGCCAGCAGTTACATAAGCAGGGAGCCCCAAGAGACCCAGTACTTC. It yields the protein CASSYISREPQETQYF.